Detailed here is one TCR beta chain. Its antigen is undetermined. Profiling relied on immunoSEQ multiplex PCR, and the TCRdb table lists in-frame clones only, not all of them. The sample contains tens of thousands of clones, around 93% of which appear only once. This entry belongs to a study of graft-versus-host responses after intestinal transplantation. The overall study: Grafts that recipients had were multivisceral, liver-intestinal, or isolated intestinal transplants. Every recipient underwent anti-thymocyte globulin induction, then tacrolimus and steroids for roughly three years. Overall study results and limits: Detection of GvH clones occurred in recipient marrow, and some had their first appearance in ileum or blood. Peak levels of circulating GvH clones tracked with early post-transplant HvG declines.

There are 17 residues in the CDR3. Germline CDR1 is LNHNV and CDR2 is YYDKDF (reference sequence). The junction had 7 bases not matched to a gene; V was cut back by 0 bases and J by 3 bases. The receptor was isolated from a human donor who was the organ donor for an intestinal transplant. The rearrangement uses TRBV15 and TRBJ2-3, with 9 nucleotides matching TRBD2. This sample comprised unstimulated CD4+ T cells sorted from spleen or lymph node cells, obtained before transplant. The CDR3 DNA is TGTGCCACCAGCAGAGACGTTGGGACTAGCCCTACAGATACGCAGTATTTT. It codes for CATSRDVGTSPTDTQYF.